The rows below give T cell receptor beta chains drawn from one sample of a study of T cell responses to AZD1222 COVID-19 vaccine. Method: immunoSEQ multiplex PCR; TCRdb's copy keeps in-frame clones and lacks some. The sample records nearly 55,000 clones, more than 70% being singletons. This specimen consisted of peripheral blood, obtained 28 days after the second AZD1222 dose. These receptors originate from an adult who received the AZD1222 COVID-19 vaccine. Both conserved end residues are part of each CDR3. Each record gives: CDR3 DNA, CDR3 protein, V gene, J gene, clone size, D gene. A D gene is named only where the DNA matches it firmly. A clone size is listed for some rows: how often the clone was seen (once, few, many), or a class if it is expanded.

CDR3 DNA: TGTGCCAGCAGCTTGGCGCAGACTAGCGGGGGAGGAGAGACCCAGTACTTC
CDR3 protein: CASSLAQTSGGGETQYF
V gene: TRBV5-6
J gene: TRBJ2-5
clone size: -
D gene: TRBD2

CDR3 DNA: TGTGCCAGTAGGCAAAAGGGGCCACCGGGGAACAATGAGCAGTTCTTC
CDR3 protein: CASRQKGPPGNNEQFF
V gene: TRBV19
J gene: TRBJ2-1
clone size: -
D gene: -

CDR3 DNA: TGTGCCAGCAGTTACTTAGACAGGGGGAACGGCTACACCTTC
CDR3 protein: CASSYLDRGNGYTF
V gene: TRBV6-2/TRBV6-3
J gene: TRBJ1-2
clone size: -
D gene: TRBD1

CDR3 DNA: TGTGCCAGCAGCCAAGAGACCACCGGGGGCTACACCTTC
CDR3 protein: CASSQETTGGYTF
V gene: TRBV16
J gene: TRBJ1-2
clone size: -
D gene: -

CDR3 DNA: TGTGCTAGCAGCCCACGGACTAGCGGGGCCTACAATGAGCAGTTCTTC
CDR3 protein: CASSPRTSGAYNEQFF
V gene: TRBV7-7
J gene: TRBJ2-1
clone size: -
D gene: TRBD2

CDR3 DNA: TGTGCCAGCAGCCAGGGAGGGGGTAATGAAAAACTGTTTTTT
CDR3 protein: CASSQGGGNEKLFF
V gene: TRBV3-1/TRBV3-2
J gene: TRBJ1-4
clone size: -
D gene: -

CDR3 DNA: TGTGCCACCAGCAGAGATAGGGAGGCTGAAGCTTTCTTT
CDR3 protein: CATSRDREAEAFF
V gene: TRBV15
J gene: TRBJ1-1
clone size: -
D gene: -

CDR3 DNA: TGTGCCAGCAGTCGAGGATGGAACACTGAAGCTTTCTTT
CDR3 protein: CASSRGWNTEAFF
V gene: TRBV12-3/TRBV12-4
J gene: TRBJ1-1
clone size: -
D gene: -

CDR3 DNA: TGCGCCAGCAGCTTGGGAAAGATTAGCGGGCCTCCGGACGAGCAGTACTTC
CDR3 protein: CASSLGKISGPPDEQYF
V gene: TRBV5-1
J gene: TRBJ2-7
clone size: -
D gene: TRBD2

CDR3 DNA: TGTGCCAGCAACCCACAGGGGAGCACCGCTAAAGCCTACAATGAGCAGTTCTTC
CDR3 protein: CASNPQGSTAKAYNEQFF
V gene: TRBV6-2/TRBV6-3
J gene: TRBJ2-1
clone size: -
D gene: TRBD1

CDR3 DNA: TGTGCCAGCAGTCCACAGGGGACGGGCACTGAAGCTTTCTTT
CDR3 protein: CASSPQGTGTEAFF
V gene: TRBV7-3
J gene: TRBJ1-1
clone size: -
D gene: TRBD1

CDR3 DNA: TGTGCCAGCAGGGGAGATAACTCTAACTATGGCTACACCTTC
CDR3 protein: CASRGDNSNYGYTF
V gene: TRBV27
J gene: TRBJ1-2
clone size: -
D gene: -

CDR3 DNA: TGCAGCGTGGGGACAGATACCTACGAGCAGTACTTC
CDR3 protein: CSVGTDTYEQYF
V gene: TRBV29-1
J gene: TRBJ2-7
clone size: -
D gene: TRBD1

CDR3 DNA: TGTGCCAGCTCCCCTGCACGGGACAGTGAAGCTTTCTTT
CDR3 protein: CASSPARDSEAFF
V gene: TRBV18
J gene: TRBJ1-1
clone size: -
D gene: TRBD1

CDR3 DNA: TGTGCCAGCAGCGCCCGACTAGCGGGAGTTTACGAGCAGTACTTC
CDR3 protein: CASSARLAGVYEQYF
V gene: TRBV7-6
J gene: TRBJ2-7
clone size: -
D gene: TRBD2

CDR3 DNA: TGTGCCAGCAGTGAAGTGAATCGGGACCGCTACGAGCAGTACTTC
CDR3 protein: CASSEVNRDRYEQYF
V gene: TRBV2
J gene: TRBJ2-7
clone size: -
D gene: -

CDR3 DNA: TGTGCCAGCAGTGAGCTAGCGGGAGTGGTGGGGGCCAACGTCCTGACTTTC
CDR3 protein: CASSELAGVVGANVLTF
V gene: TRBV2
J gene: TRBJ2-6
clone size: -
D gene: TRBD2

CDR3 DNA: TGTGCCAGCAGCTTCCAGGGATTAAGCTCCTACGAGCAGTACTTC
CDR3 protein: CASSFQGLSSYEQYF
V gene: TRBV5-6
J gene: TRBJ2-7
clone size: few
D gene: -